A single sample is the source of the 18 T cell receptor beta chains below, sequenced in a study of CXCR3-negative and CXCR3-positive naive CD8 T cells. The authors prepared UMI-labeled TRB cDNA libraries by 5' RACE. From its re-call of the 5' RACE reads, TCRdb lists each CDR3 protein once, without DNA. Here the sample table reports some 56,000 distinct CDR3 sequences. The sequenced sample consisted of memory CD8+ T cells from blood. Source of these receptors: a human donor in good health. Some clones in this sample may be carry-over from other donors' samples.

This clonotype is identified as medium-sized from frequency. The J gene is TRBJ2-3, the V gene TRBV6-4; checking the TCRdb D call of TRBD1 is not possible without DNA. CDR3 length: 15 amino acids. The germline gives CDR1 MRHNA, CDR2 SNTAGT. CDR3 in amino acids: CASSDGTGGPDTQYF.

The J gene is TRBJ2-1, the V gene TRBV2; TCRdb returns TRBD2, unconfirmable since there is no DNA. Per germline, CDR1 SNHLY and CDR2 FYNNEI. This CDR3 has 19 residues. The CDR3 reads CASKTPGLLTPDSYNEQFF.

The chain is built from TRBV2 and TRBJ1-1. The CDR3 consists of 13 residues. Germline V gene lookup returns CDR1 SNHLY and CDR2 FYNNEI. CDR3 amino acids: CASSPGTNTEAFF.

The chain combines TRBV6-2 or TRBV6-3 with TRBJ2-7. The CDR3 runs 13 residues. The germline V gene has CDR1 MNHEY and CDR2 SVGEGT. The CDR3: CASSYAEAYEQYF.

This sequence joins TRBV29-1 and TRBJ2-2; the D call of TRBD2 rests on TCRdb alone, since no DNA is present to check it. Germline V gene lookup returns CDR1 SQVTM and CDR2 ANQGSEA. The CDR3 is 14 residues long. This CDR3 is CSVLGLDRTGELFF.

The rearrangement links TRBV29-1 to TRBJ2-2. The CDR3 has 12 residues. Germline CDR1 SQVTM, CDR2 ANQGSEA. CDR3: CSVLTSGGELFF.

J is TRBJ1-6 and V is TRBV28; the D call from TCRdb, TRBD1, cannot be confirmed without DNA. The CDR3 is 16 amino acids. CDR1 MDHEN and CDR2 SYDVKM come from the germline V gene. The CDR3 reads CASMGGLSRRDSPLHF.

The chain has TRBV7-3 and TRBJ2-7; TCRdb's D gene call, TRBD2, goes unchecked for lack of DNA. CDR1 and CDR2 from the germline V gene are SGHTA and FQGTGA. The CDR3 is 16 residues long. Here the CDR3 reads CASSAEAGGPPYEQYF.

This chain uses TRBV7-9 with TRBJ2-3; TCRdb indicates TRBD1, and absent DNA this call remains unverified. The V gene's germline CDR1 is SEHNR and CDR2 FQNEAQ (reference sequence). The CDR3 covers 16 residues. CDR3 sequence: CASSLPDPARRDTQYF.

The V gene is TRBV12-3 or TRBV12-4, the J gene TRBJ2-1; TCRdb calls TRBD2, which cannot be checked without DNA. This CDR3 is 16 amino acids long. The CDR3 spells CASSLLAGGTSNEQFF.

The V and J genes are TRBV29-1 and TRBJ1-1. The CDR3 has 12 residues. CDR1 and CDR2 from the germline V gene are SQVTM and ANQGSEA. CDR3 protein: CSVEESDTEAFF.

The chain carries TRBV28 and TRBJ1-1; TCRdb returns TRBD1, unconfirmable since there is no DNA. Looked up from germline, CDR1 is MDHEN and CDR2 is SYDVKM. The length of the CDR3 is 21 residues. CDR3 residues: CASSSQGATRGYVWDYTEAFF. Full variable domain (rest looked up from reference TRBV28 and TRBJ1-1): DVKVTQSSRYLVKRTGEKVFLECVQDMDHENMFWYRQDPGLGLRLIYFSYDVKMKEKGDIPEGYSVSREKKERFSLILESASTNQTSMYLCASSSQGATRGYVWDYTEAFFGQGTRLTVV.

This chain's CDR3 is CASSQDALNTIYF. This chain links TRBV4-3 with TRBJ1-3. The CDR3 is 13 residues long. The germline V gene encodes CDR1 LGHNA and CDR2 YSLEER.

V gene TRBV21-1 combines with J gene TRBJ2-7; TCRdb names TRBD2, which stays unverified in the absence of DNA. TRBV21-1 is annotated as a pseudogene. This CDR3 contains 17 residues. The CDR3 sequence is CASSWGLAGGDTYEQYF.

This chain links TRBV5-1 with TRBJ2-3; checking the TCRdb D call of TRBD2 is not possible without DNA. The length of the CDR3 is 18 residues. CDR1 is SGHRS and CDR2 is YFSETQ in the germline V gene. CDR3: CASSLGLAGGPPVDTQYF.

The J gene is TRBJ2-7, the V gene TRBV29-1; the D gene TCRdb calls, TRBD1, cannot be checked with no DNA. Germline loops: CDR1 SQVTM, CDR2 ANQGSEA. This CDR3 has 11 amino acids. The CDR3 sequence is CSAIQGGEQYF.

CDR3 sequence reads: CSANAGHSYEQYF. The rearrangement links TRBV20-1 to TRBJ2-7; TCRdb's D gene call, TRBD1, goes unchecked for lack of DNA. This CDR3 has 13 amino acids. Germline CDR1 DFQATT, CDR2 SNEGSKA (reference sequence).

J is TRBJ2-1 and V is TRBV9; TCRdb's D gene call, TRBD2, goes unchecked for lack of DNA. The CDR3 covers 16 residues. Germline-derived CDR1 and CDR2 are SGDLS and YYNGEE. The CDR3 here is CASSVEGTRFYNEQFF.